Reported below is one T cell receptor (beta chain). The antigen remains unidentified. The record originates from a study of beta chain features in type 1 diabetes. Every bit of the isolated RNA underwent reverse transcription, so sequencing read expressed TCRB transcripts. The data were produced by immunoSEQ multiplex PCR, yet TCRdb's version contains in-frame clones alone and is incomplete. The sample lists 500,000 to 700,000 clones, around 15% seen once, with 0.09% to 0.095% in the top ten. Study outcomes and limitations: Small HLA sub-analyses could not settle whether HLA shapes TCRB rearrangement.

V dropped 3 bases and J dropped 4 bases, with 14 bases sitting between them. Germline V gene data show CDR1 as SGHNT and CDR2 as YYREEE (reference sequence). The CDR3 sequence is 14 residues long. The source is a man younger than 30 in good health. Material: naive CD4+ T cells from blood. The chain links TRBV5-4 to TRBJ2-7; no clear D gene. The CDR3 coding sequence is TGTGCCAGCAGCTCCCCCCGACGGAAATACGAGCAGTACTTC. Amino acid sequence: CASSSPRRKYEQYF.